Shown below are 12 T cell receptor beta chains from a single sample sequenced in a study of T cells in Graves' hyperthyroidism and ophthalmopathy (dated by TCRdb to between 2019 and 2020). Library construction relied on multiplex PCR. Sequencing took place on an Illumina HiSeq 2000. TCR beta CDR3 regions were amplified from RNA transcripts. For the first round of RT-PCR on the TCR CDR3, the HTBI primer set was used together with the Qiagen OneStep RT-PCR kit. TCRdb took the public reads, trimmed them with fastp at Q25, ran MiXCR for clone calling and kept in-frame beta chains. Rows are combined by CDR3 protein, so each entry shows the most common genes and DNA. Counted in this sample were roughly 840,000 distinct CDR3 sequences; over 35% of them appeared once. The ten largest clones capture 8.9% of the sample. Sequenced: blood. These receptor sequences come from a man aged 18 to 30 with Graves' hyperthyroidism.

A note on this clonotype: This may arise from a read error, as a much more abundant clone is one base away. The V gene is TRBV24-1, the J gene TRBJ1-1; 9 bases agree with TRBD1. With 3 bases clipped from V and 9 bases from J, the junction kept 4 bases outside the gene matches. Per the germline V gene, CDR1 is KGHDR and CDR2 is SFDVKD. The CDR3 spans 13 residues. CDR3 coding DNA: TGTGCCACCAGTGATCCGGACAGGGGAAAAGCTTTCTTT. Translated, it gives CATSDPDRGKAFF.

The J gene is TRBJ2-7, the V gene TRBV6-5; tentative D call: TRBD1 (5 bases). Germline CDR1 reads MNHEY; CDR2 reads SVGAGI. The CDR3 runs to 14 residues. V lost 5 bases to trimming and J lost 1 base, with 12 bases between them. Here the CDR3 DNA reads TGTGCCAGCAGTGAAGCAGGGCGATCCTACGAGCAGTACTTC. It translates to CASSEAGRSYEQYF.

The chain employs TRBV2 and TRBJ2-2; 7 bases are shared with TRBD1. V gave up 4 bases and J gave up 7 bases; unmatched junction bases: 6. CDR1 is SNHLY and CDR2 is FYNNEI in the germline V gene. The length of the CDR3 is 14 residues. CDR3 in amino acids: CASSVTGSNGELFF. The DNA of the CDR3 is TGTGCCAGCAGTGTGACAGGGTCCAACGGGGAGCTGTTTTTT.

Remarks on this clonotype: At one boundary the junction diverges from the germline segment, which might be a read error. The chain is built from TRBV25-1 and TRBJ2-6, with D possibly TRBD1 on 5 matching bases. The CDR3 length is 17 residues. The germline gives CDR1 MGHDK, CDR2 SYGVNS. The CDR3 loop reads CASSERDMGPGASVLTF. The CDR3 DNA reads TGTGCCAGCAGTGAACGAGACATGGGCCCTGGGGCCAGCGTCCTGACTTTC.

This chain joins TRBV7-2 and TRBJ1-3, with TRBD1 matching over 7 bases. Germline CDR1 SGHTA, CDR2 FQGNSA. The ends lost 5 bases at V and 2 bases at J; junction bases unmatched: 6. There are 15 residues in the CDR3. This CDR3 reads CASSAQGSPGNTIYF. Here the CDR3 DNA reads TGTGCCAGCAGCGCACAGGGGTCGCCTGGAAACACCATATATTTT.

There are many counts of this clonotype. CDR3 residues: CASSLARQGGTEAFF. As DNA, the CDR3 is TGCGCCAGCAGCTTGGCCAGACAGGGCGGAACTGAAGCTTTCTTT. The chain joins TRBV5-1 to TRBJ1-1, with 7 nucleotides matching TRBD1. CDR1 is SGHRS, CDR2 YFSETQ, per germline. After removal of 0 bases from V and 5 bases from J, the junction contained 7 bases not matched to a gene. CDR3 size: 15 residues.

This clonotype was seen ten or more times. The rearrangement joins TRBV29-1 to TRBJ1-2; 8 positions agree with TRBD1. The junction had 5 bases not matched to a gene; V was cut back by 5 bases and J by 6 bases. The germline V gene has CDR1 SQVTM and CDR2 ANQGSEA. CDR3 length equals 12 residues. In nucleotides, the CDR3 is TGCAGCGTTTCGGACAGGGTGAATGGCTACACCTTC. As protein: CSVSDRVNGYTF.

Here the CDR3 DNA reads TGCAGCGTTCTTACGGGCAGAACTGAAGCTTTCTTT. This codes for CSVLTGRTEAFF. V and J are TRBV29-1 and TRBJ1-1; no firm D call. Trimming took 5 bases from V and 5 from J, leaving 12 bases between them. This CDR3 is 12 amino acids long. Germline V gene data show CDR1 as SQVTM and CDR2 as ANQGSEA.

This clonotype was seen at least ten times. The chain couples TRBV7-6 to TRBJ1-5; D uncertain. The CDR3 runs 15 residues. Trimming took 6 bases from V and 4 from J, leaving 16 bases between them. CDR1 and CDR2 from the germline V gene are SGHVS and FNYEAQ. CDR3: CASSLRATGNQPQHF. In nucleotides, the CDR3 is TGTGCCAGCAGTCTTAGAGCGACGGGGAATCAGCCCCAGCATTTT.

In its sample, this clonotype was seen once. The rearrangement links TRBV2 to TRBJ1-6, with 7 bases lining up with TRBD1. This CDR3 is built from 15 residues. V lost 6 bases and J lost 15; bases outside the gene matches: 17. Per germline, CDR1 SNHLY and CDR2 FYNNEI. The CDR3 loop reads CASRVDGTVDLGLHF. CDR3 DNA sequence: TGTGCCAGCAGGGTGGACGGGACAGTTGATTTAGGCCTCCACTTT. The full variable domain, completed using reference TRBV2 and TRBJ1-6, is EPEVTQTPSHQVTQMGQEVILRCVPISNHLYFYWYRQILGQKVEFLVSFYNNEISEKSEIFDDQFSVERPDGSNFTLKIRSTKLEDSAMYFCASRVDGTVDLGLHFGNGTRLTVT.

The gene calls are TRBV6-5 and TRBJ2-5, with D possibly being TRBD1 or TRBD2 (5 bases each). V was pared by 8 bases and J by 5 bases, with 15 bases between. The CDR3 covers 13 residues. Germline V CDR1 and CDR2: MNHEY, SVGAGI. The CDR3 loop is CASRSRGAETQYF. In DNA, the CDR3 is TGTGCCAGCCGTTCACGGGGCGCGGAGACCCAGTACTTC.

This clonotype was recorded once. A read error is possible here, since a much larger clone lies one base away. J is TRBJ2-5 and V is TRBV7-9, with a tentative D call TRBD1 (5 bases). Germline V gene data show CDR1 as SEHNR and CDR2 as FQNEAQ (reference sequence). This CDR3 comprises 12 residues. The CDR3 protein is CDSEWTSETQYF. Here the CDR3 DNA reads TGTGACAGCGAGTGGACATCGGAGACCCAGTACTTC. Together with reference TRBV7-9 and TRBJ2-5, the CDR3 gives the full variable domain: DTGVSQNPRHKITKRGQNVTFRCDPISEHNRLYWYRQTLGQGPEFLTYFQNEAQLEKSRLLSDRFSAERPKGSFSTLEIQRTEQGDSAMYLCDSEWTSETQYFGPGTRLLVL.